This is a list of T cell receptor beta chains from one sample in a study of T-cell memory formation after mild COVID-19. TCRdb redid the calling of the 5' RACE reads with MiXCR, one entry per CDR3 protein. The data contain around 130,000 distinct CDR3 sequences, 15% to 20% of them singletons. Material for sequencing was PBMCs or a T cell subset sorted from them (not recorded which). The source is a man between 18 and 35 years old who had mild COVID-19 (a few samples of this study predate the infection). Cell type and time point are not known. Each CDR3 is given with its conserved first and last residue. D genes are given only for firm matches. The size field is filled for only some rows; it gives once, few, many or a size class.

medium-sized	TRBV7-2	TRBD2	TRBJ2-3	TGTGCCAGCAGCGATCCGGGACTAGCAATGAATACGCAGTATTTT	CASSDPGLAMNTQYF
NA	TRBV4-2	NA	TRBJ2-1	TGTGCCAGCAGCCAAGATCCGACTGTCAATGAGCAGTTCTTC	CASSQDPTVNEQFF
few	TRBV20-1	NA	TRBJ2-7	TGCAGTGCCACCCCGGCCGGCGGCTACGAGCAGTACTTC	CSATPAGGYEQYF
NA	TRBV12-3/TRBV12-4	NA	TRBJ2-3	TGTGCCAGCAGTTTGCGACAGGACACAGATACGCAGTATTTT	CASSLRQDTDTQYF
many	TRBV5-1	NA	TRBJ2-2	TGCGCCAGCAGCTTGGGCCAGGGGACCGGGGAGCTGTTTTTT	CASSLGQGTGELFF
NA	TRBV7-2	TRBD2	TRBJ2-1	TGTGCCAGCAGCTTACGTCGGGGGGGCAGGGGTGAGCAGTTCTTC	CASSLRRGGRGEQFF
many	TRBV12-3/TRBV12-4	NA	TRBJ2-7	TGTGCCAGCAGTTTAGCGGGGGGACCCCACTACGAGCAGTACTTC	CASSLAGGPHYEQYF
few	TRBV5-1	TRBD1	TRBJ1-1	TGCGCCAGCAGCCCGGCCGGGACAGGGATTATGAACACTGAAGCTTTCTTT	CASSPAGTGIMNTEAFF
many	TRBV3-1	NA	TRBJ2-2	TGTGCCAGCAGCCAAGTCGTCAGTACAAACACCGGGGAGCTGTTTTTT	CASSQVVSTNTGELFF
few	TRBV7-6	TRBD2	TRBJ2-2	TGTGCCAGCAGCCCCCGCGCTAGCGGGGGGGCAAGTGAGGCCGGGGAGCTGTTTTTT	CASSPRASGGASEAGELFF
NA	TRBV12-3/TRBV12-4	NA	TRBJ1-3	TGTGCCAGCAGCTCCTCGGTTCCGGGAGCGTACATCTCTGGAAACACCATATATTTT	CASSSSVPGAYISGNTIYF
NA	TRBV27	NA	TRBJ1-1	TGTGCCAGCAGCCGCTGGGGAGGGATGAACACTGAAGCTTTCTTT	CASSRWGGMNTEAFF
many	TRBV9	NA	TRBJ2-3	TGTGCCAGCAGCGTAGCTTGGGGGCGCACAGATACGCAGTATTTT	CASSVAWGRTDTQYF
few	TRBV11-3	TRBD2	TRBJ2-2	TGTGCCAGCAGCTGGGACGGACTAGCGGGGACCGGGGAGCTGTTTTTT	CASSWDGLAGTGELFF
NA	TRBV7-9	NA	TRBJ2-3	TGTGCCAGCAGCTTCCCAGGGGGGAACACAGATACGCAGTATTTT	CASSFPGGNTDTQYF
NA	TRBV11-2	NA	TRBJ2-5	TGTGCCAGCAGCTTAGCCCAGGGGCGAGGGCCGGAGACCCAGTACTTC	CASSLAQGRGPETQYF
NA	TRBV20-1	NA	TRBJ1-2	TGCAGCGCCCTAGGGAACTATGGCTACACCTTC	CSALGNYGYTF
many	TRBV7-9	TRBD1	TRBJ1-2	TGTGCCAGCAGCTTAGGGCGGCTTAGGGACAGCAACTATGGCTACACCTTC	CASSLGRLRDSNYGYTF
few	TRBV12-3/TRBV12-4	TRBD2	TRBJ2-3	TGTGCCAGCAGTTATCTTTCCGGGGGGATCACAGATACGCAGTATTTT	CASSYLSGGITDTQYF
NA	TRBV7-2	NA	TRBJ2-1	TGTGCCAGCACGCAACATGGGCCAGCGGTCTCCTACAATGAGCAGTTCTTC	CASTQHGPAVSYNEQFF
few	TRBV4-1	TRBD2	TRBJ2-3	TGCGCCAGCAGCCAAGATTTTACTAGCGGTAGCACAGATACGCAGTATTTT	CASSQDFTSGSTDTQYF
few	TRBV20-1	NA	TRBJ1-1	TGCAGTGCTAGATTTGGTTGGCGGAACACTGAAGCTTTCTTT	CSARFGWRNTEAFF
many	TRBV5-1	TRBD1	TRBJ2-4	TGCGCCAGCAGCTTGGTGGGACAGAACATTCAGTACTTC	CASSLVGQNIQYF
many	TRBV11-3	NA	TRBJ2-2	TGTGCCAGCAGCTTATGGGGCTCGGGCACCGGGGAGCTGTTTTTT	CASSLWGSGTGELFF
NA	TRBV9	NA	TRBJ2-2	TGTGCCAGCACGTCGAGAGACACCGGGGAGCTGTTTTTT	CASTSRDTGELFF
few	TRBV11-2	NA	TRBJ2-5	TGTGCCAGCAGCTTAATTGGGGGTAGGGCAGTTCAGACCCAGTACTTC	CASSLIGGRAVQTQYF
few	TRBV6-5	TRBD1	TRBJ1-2	TGTGCCAGCAGCCTTCCCGGGACAGGGCTTTCCTACACCTTC	CASSLPGTGLSYTF
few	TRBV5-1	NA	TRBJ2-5	TGCGCCAGCAGCTTGGTGGGGACACGTCAAGAGACCCAGTACTTC	CASSLVGTRQETQYF
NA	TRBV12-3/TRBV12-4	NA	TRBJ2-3	TGTGCCAGCAGTTTGCAGACAGATACGCAGTATTTT	CASSLQTDTQYF
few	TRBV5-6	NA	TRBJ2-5	TGTGCCAGCAGTTTTCTGGACCCGGGGATGAAGACCCAGTACTTC	CASSFLDPGMKTQYF
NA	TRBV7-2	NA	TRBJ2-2	TGTGCCAGCAGCTTAGCGGGGACGTCGAACACCGGGGAGCTGTTTTTT	CASSLAGTSNTGELFF
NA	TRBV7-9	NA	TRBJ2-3	TGTGCCAGCAGCTGGGCAGGTTCCGCAGATACGCAGTATTTT	CASSWAGSADTQYF
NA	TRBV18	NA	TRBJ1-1	TGTGCCAGCTCTCCGGACCTGAACACTGAAGCTTTCTTT	CASSPDLNTEAFF
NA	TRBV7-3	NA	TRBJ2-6	TGTGCCAGCAGCTCACCAGGGGATTTCGGGGCCAACGTCCTGACTTTC	CASSSPGDFGANVLTF
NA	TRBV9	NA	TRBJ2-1	TGTGCCAGCAGCGTAGACTCCTCCTACAATGAGCAGTTCTTC	CASSVDSSYNEQFF
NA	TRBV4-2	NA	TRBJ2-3	TGTGCCAGCAGCCAAGCCGAATTAGATACGCAGTATTTT	CASSQAELDTQYF
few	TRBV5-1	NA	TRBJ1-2	TGCGCCAGCAGCCAGGTTGGACAGTCCTATGGCTACACCTTC	CASSQVGQSYGYTF